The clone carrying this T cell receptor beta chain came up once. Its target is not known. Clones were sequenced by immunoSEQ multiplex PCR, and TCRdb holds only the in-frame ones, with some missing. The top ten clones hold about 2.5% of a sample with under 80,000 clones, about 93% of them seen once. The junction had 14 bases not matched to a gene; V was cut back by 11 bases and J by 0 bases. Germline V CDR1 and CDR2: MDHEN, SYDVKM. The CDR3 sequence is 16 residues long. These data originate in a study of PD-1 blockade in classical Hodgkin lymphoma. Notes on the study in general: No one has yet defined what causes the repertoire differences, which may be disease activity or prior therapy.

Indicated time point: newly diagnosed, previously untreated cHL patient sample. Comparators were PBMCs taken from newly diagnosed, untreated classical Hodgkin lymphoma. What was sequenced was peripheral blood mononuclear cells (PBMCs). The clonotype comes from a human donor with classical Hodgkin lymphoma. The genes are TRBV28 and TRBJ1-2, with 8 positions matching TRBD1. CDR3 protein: CAARTGTGSANYGYTF. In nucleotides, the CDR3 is TGTGCCGCCCGAACCGGGACAGGATCCGCTAACTATGGCTACACCTTC.